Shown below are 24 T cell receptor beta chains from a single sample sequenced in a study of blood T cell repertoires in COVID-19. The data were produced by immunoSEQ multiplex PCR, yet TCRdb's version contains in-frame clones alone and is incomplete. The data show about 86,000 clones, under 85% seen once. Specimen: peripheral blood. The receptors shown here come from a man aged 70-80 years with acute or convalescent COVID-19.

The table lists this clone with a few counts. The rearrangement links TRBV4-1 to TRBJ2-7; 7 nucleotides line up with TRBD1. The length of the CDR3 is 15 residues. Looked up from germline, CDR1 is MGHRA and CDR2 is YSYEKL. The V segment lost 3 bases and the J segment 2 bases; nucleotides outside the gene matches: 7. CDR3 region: CASSHGRQGTYEQYF. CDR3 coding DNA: TGCGCCAGCAGCCATGGGAGACAGGGAACCTACGAGCAGTACTTC.

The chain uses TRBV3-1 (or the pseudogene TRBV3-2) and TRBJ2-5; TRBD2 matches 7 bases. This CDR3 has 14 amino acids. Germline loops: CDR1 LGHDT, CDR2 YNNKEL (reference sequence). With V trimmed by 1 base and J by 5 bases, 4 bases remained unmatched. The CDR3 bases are TGTGCCAGCAGCCAAGGGGTCGGGGGGGAGACCCAGTACTTC. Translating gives CASSQGVGGETQYF.

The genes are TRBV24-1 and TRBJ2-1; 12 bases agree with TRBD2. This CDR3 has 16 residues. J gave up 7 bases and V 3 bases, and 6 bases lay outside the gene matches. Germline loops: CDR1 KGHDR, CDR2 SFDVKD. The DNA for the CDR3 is TGTGCCACCAGTGATCGACTAGCGGGGGATGGGAATGAGCAGTTCTTC. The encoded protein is CATSDRLAGDGNEQFF.

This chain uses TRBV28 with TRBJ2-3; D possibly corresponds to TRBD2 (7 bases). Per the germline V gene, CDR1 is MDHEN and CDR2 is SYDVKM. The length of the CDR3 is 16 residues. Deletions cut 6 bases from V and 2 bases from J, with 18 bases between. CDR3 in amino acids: CASSSRAGAHTDTQYF. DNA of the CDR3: TGTGCCAGCAGCTCGAGGGCGGGGGCCCACACAGATACGCAGTATTTT.

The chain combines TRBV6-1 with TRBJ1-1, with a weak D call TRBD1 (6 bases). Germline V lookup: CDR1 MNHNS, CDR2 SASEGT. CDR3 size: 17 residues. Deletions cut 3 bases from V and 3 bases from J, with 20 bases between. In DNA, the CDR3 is TGTGCCAGCAGTGAGGGGAGAGGACAGCTAAAGGACACTGAAGCTTTCTTT. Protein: CASSEGRGQLKDTEAFF.

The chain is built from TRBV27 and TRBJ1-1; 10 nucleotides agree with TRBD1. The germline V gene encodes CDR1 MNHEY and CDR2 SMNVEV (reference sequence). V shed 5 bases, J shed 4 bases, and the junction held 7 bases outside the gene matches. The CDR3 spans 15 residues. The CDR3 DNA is TGTGCCAGCAGTCCCCGACAGGGGGCTGGCACTGAAGCTTTCTTT. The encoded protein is CASSPRQGAGTEAFF.

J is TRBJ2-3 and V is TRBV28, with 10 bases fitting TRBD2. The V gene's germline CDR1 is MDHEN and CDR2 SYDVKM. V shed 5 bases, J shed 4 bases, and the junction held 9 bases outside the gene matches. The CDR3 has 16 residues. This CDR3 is CASSPQLAGGPDTQYF. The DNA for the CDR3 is TGTGCCAGCAGTCCCCAATTAGCGGGGGGCCCAGATACGCAGTATTTT.

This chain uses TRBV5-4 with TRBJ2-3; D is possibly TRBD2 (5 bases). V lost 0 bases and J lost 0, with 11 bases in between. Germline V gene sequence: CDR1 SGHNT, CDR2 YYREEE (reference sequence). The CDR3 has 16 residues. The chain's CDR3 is CASSLETTPSTDTQYF. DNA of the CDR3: TGTGCCAGCAGCTTGGAGACTACCCCTAGCACAGATACGCAGTATTTT.

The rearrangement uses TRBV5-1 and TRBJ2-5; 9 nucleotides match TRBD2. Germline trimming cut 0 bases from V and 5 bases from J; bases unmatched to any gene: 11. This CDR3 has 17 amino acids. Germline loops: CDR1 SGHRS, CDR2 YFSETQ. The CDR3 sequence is CASSLVGSGGLGETQYF. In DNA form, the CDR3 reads TGCGCCAGCAGCTTGGTTGGTAGCGGGGGCCTCGGGGAGACCCAGTACTTC. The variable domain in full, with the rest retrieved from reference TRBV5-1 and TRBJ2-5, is KAGVTQTPRYLIKTRGQQVTLSCSPISGHRSVSWYQQTPGQGLQFLFEYFSETQRNKGNFPGRFSGRQFSNSRSEMNVSTLELGDSALYLCASSLVGSGGLGETQYFGPGTRLLVL.

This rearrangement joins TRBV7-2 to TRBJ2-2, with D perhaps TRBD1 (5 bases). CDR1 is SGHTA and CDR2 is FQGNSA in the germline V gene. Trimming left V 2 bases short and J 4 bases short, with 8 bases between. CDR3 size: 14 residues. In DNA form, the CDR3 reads TGTGCCAGCAGCTTAAGGGGCCTCACCGGGGAGCTGTTTTTT. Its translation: CASSLRGLTGELFF. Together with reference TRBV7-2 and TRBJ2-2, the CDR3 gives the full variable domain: GAGVSQSPSNKVTEKGKDVELRCDPISGHTALYWYRQSLGQGLEFLIYFQGNSAPDKSGLPSDRFSAERTGGSVSTLTIQRTQQEDSAVYLCASSLRGLTGELFFGEGSRLTVL.

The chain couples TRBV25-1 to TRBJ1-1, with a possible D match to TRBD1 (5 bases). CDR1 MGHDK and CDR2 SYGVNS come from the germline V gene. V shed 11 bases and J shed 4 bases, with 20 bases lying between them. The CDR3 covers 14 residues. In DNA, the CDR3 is TGTGCCTCCGGGACTTCTACAACTTCCACTGAAGCTTTCTTT. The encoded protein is CASGTSTTSTEAFF. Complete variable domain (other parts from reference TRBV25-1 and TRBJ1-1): EADIYQTPRYLVIGTGKKITLECSQTMGHDKMYWYQQDPGMELHLIHYSYGVNSTEKGDLSSESTVSRIRTEHFPLTLESARPSHTSQYLCASGTSTTSTEAFFGQGTRLTVV.

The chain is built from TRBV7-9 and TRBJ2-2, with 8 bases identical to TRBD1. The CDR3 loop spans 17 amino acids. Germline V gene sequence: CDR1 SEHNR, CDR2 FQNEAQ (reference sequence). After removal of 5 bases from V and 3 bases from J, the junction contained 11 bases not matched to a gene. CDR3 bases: TGTGCCAGCAGCCCCGCCAGGGGGCTTAGGGACACCGGGGAGCTGTTTTTT. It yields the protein CASSPARGLRDTGELFF.

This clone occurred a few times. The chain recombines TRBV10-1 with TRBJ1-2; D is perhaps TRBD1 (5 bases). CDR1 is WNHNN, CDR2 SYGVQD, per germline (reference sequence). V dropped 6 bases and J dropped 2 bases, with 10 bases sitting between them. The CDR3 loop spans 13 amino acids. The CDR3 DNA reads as TGCGCCAGCAGCCCCAGGGCGAACTATGGCTACACCTTC. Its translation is CASSPRANYGYTF.

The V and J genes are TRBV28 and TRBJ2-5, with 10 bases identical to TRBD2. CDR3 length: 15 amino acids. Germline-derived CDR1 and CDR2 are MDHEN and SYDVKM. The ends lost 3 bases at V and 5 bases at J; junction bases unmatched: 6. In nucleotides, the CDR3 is TGTGCCAGCAGTTTTCTAGCGGGGGCCCAGGAGACCCAGTACTTC. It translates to CASSFLAGAQETQYF.

The CDR3 sequence: CASSWDRTTGELFF. CDR3 nucleotide sequence: TGTGCCAGCAGTTGGGACAGAACCACCGGGGAGCTGTTTTTT. This chain links TRBV2 with TRBJ2-2; 7 positions match TRBD1. V was pared by 5 bases and J by 4 bases, with 4 bases of the junction left unmatched. The CDR3 totals 14 residues. Germline loops: CDR1 SNHLY, CDR2 FYNNEI.

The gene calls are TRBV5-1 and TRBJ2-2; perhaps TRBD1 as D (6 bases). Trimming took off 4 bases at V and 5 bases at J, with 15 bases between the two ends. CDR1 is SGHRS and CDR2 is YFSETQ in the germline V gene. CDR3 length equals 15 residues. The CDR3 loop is CASSPRNRATGELFF. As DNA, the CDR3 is TGCGCCAGCAGCCCCCGGAACAGGGCAACCGGGGAGCTGTTTTTT.

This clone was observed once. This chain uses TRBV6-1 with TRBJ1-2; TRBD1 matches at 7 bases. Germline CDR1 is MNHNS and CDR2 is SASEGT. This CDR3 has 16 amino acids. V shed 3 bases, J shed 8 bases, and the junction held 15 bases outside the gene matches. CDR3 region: CASSEATGTLTSGYTF. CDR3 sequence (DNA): TGTGCCAGCAGTGAGGCGACAGGGACTCTAACTAGCGGCTACACCTTC.

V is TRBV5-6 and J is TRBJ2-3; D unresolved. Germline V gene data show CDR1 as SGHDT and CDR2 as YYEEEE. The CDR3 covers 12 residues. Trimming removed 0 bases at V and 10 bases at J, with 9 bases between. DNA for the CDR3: TGTGCCAGCAGCTTGGGAGTTCGGGCGCAGTATTTT. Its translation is CASSLGVRAQYF.

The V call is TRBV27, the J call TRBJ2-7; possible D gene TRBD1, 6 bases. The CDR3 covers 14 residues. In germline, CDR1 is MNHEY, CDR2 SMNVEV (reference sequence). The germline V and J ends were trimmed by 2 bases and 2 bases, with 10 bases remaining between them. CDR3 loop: CASSLLGQPYEQYF. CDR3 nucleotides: TGTGCCAGCAGTTTACTGGGACAACCCTACGAGCAGTACTTC.

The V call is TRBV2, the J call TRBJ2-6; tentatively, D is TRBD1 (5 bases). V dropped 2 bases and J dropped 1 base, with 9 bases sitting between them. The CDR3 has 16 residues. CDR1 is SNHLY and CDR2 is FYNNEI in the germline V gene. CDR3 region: CASSERAGSGANVLTF. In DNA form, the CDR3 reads TGTGCCAGCAGTGAAAGGGCAGGGTCTGGGGCCAACGTCCTGACTTTC.

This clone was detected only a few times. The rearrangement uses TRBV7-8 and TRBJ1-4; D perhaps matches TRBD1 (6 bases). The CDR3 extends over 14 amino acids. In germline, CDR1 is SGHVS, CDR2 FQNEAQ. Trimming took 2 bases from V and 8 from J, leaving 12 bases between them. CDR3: CASSLLPGEEKLFF. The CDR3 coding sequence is TGTGCCAGCAGCTTACTCCCAGGGGAAGAAAAACTGTTTTTT.

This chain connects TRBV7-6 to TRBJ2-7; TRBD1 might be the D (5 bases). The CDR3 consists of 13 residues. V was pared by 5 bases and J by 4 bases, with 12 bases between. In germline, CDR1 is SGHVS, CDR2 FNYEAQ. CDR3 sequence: CASSPGFGYEQYF. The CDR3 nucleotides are TGTGCCAGCAGCCCAGGGTTCGGGTACGAGCAGTACTTC.

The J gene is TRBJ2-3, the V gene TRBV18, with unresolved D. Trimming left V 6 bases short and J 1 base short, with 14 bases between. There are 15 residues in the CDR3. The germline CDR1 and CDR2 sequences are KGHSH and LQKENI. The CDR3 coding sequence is TGTGCCAGCTCTGAGTCAGTTCGGGGCACAGATACGCAGTATTTT. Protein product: CASSESVRGTDTQYF.

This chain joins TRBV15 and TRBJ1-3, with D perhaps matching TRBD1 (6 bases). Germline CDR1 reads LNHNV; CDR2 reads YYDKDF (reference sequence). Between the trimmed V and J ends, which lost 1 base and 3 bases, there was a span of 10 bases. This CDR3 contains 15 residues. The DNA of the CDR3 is TGTGCCACCAGCAGAGTAGGGGGTCTTGGAAACACCATATATTTT. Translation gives CATSRVGGLGNTIYF.